Listed here are 21 T cell receptor beta chains from one sample, sequenced in a study of blood T cells in healthy people across ages. Combining a sample-barcoded 5' primer with a J-beta primer mix, a second PCR ran for about 7 to 11 cycles. From the 5' RACE reads, TCRdb called clonotypes with MiXCR, one entry per CDR3 protein. The sample lists roughly 930,000 distinct CDR3 sequences; 45% to 50% were seen once. Source material: blood. The source is a man between 25 and 39 years old in good health.

Remarks on this clonotype: At one of its ends the junction is not consistent with the germline gene, which may arise from a read error. The rearrangement uses TRBV3-1 and TRBJ2-3; D gene ambiguous. The CDR3 is 15 amino acids. The germline gives CDR1 LGHDT, CDR2 YNNKEL (reference sequence). CDR3 residues: CASSQGINRADRQYF. The CDR3 nucleotides read TGTGCCAGCAGCCAAGGAATAAACAGAGCAGATAGGCAGTATTTT.

This clonotype was seen a handful of times. The CDR3 DNA follows: TGTGCCAGCCAATTCGGACAGGAAAATTCACCCCTCCACTTT. Protein sequence: CASQFGQENSPLHF. The J gene is TRBJ1-6, the V gene TRBV3-1, with 7 bases fitting TRBD1. V dropped 8 bases and J dropped 7; count of bases not matched to a gene: 8. Germline CDR1 and CDR2: LGHDT and YNNKEL (reference sequence). This CDR3 is built from 14 residues.

About this clonotype: One base away lies a much larger clone, so this may be a sequencing read error. The chain links TRBV5-1 to TRBJ2-7; maybe TRBD2 (6 bases). The CDR3 consists of 14 residues. CDR1 and CDR2 (germline): SGHRS, YFSETQ. The ends were cut back, 7 bases at V and 2 bases at J, with 16 bases in the middle. This CDR3 is CASGLSGGTYEQYF. DNA of the CDR3: TGCGCCAGCGGACTTTCCGGCGGGACCTACGAGCAGTACTTC.

This clonotype has more than one count but fewer than ten. The chain carries TRBV5-4 and TRBJ2-1, with 8 bases that match TRBD1. The V gene's germline CDR1 is SGHNT and CDR2 YYREEE (reference sequence). This CDR3 is built from 14 residues. Trimming at V came to 4 bases and at J to 10 bases, leaving 10 bases not matched to a gene. The CDR3 is CASSQTGVDGEQFF. CDR3 sequence (DNA): TGTGCCAGCAGCCAGACAGGGGTTGACGGCGAGCAGTTCTTC. The variable domain in full, completed from reference TRBV5-4 and TRBJ2-1, reads ETGVTQSPTHLIKTRGQQVTLRCSSQSGHNTVSWYQQALGQGPQFIFQYYREEENGRGNFPPRFSGLQFPNYSSELNVNALELDDSALYLCASSQTGVDGEQFFGPGTRLTVL.

This clonotype came up a few times. This chain links TRBV10-3 with TRBJ2-3, with 7 nucleotides matching TRBD2. The CDR3 contains 12 residues. After removal of 11 bases from V and 2 bases from J, the junction contained 4 bases not matched to a gene. Germline V gene sequence: CDR1 ENHRY, CDR2 SYGVKD. Here the CDR3 DNA reads TGTGCCGGGGCGGGAGTCACAGATACGCAGTATTTT. The encoded protein is CAGAGVTDTQYF.

In this sample, this clonotype turned up many times. One end of the junction does not line up with germline, which may come from a read error. The V call is TRBV12-3 or TRBV12-4, the J call TRBJ1-1, with 7 bases lining up with TRBD1. There are 14 residues in the CDR3. CDR3 bases: TGTGCCAGCAGCTTAGGGACAGAGAACACTGAAGCTTTCTTT. Its translation: CASSLGTENTEAFF.

This clonotype was seen more than once but under ten times. The rearrangement joins TRBV6-2 or TRBV6-3 to TRBJ1-5, with D unresolved. Germline CDR1 is MNHEY and CDR2 is SVGEGT. V lost 1 base and J 4 bases, leaving 17 bases between the germline ends. The CDR3 spans 17 residues. The CDR3 nucleotides are TGTGCCAGCAGTTACTTTAAATTTGGGTTACTAAATCAGCCCCAGCATTTT. Translating it yields CASSYFKFGLLNQPQHF.

This clonotype was seen a few times. The chain couples TRBV5-6 to TRBJ2-5; TRBD2 matches 10 bases. CDR1 and CDR2 from the germline V gene are SGHDT and YYEEEE. V trimming: 2 bases; J trimming: 5 bases; junction bases outside the gene matches: 9. This CDR3 is built from 16 residues. The CDR3 bases are TGTGCCAGCAGCTTCTCACTAGCGGGGATCGGGGAGACCCAGTACTTC. This encodes CASSFSLAGIGETQYF.

The rearrangement uses TRBV25-1 and TRBJ2-7; D call uncertain. Trimming removed 4 bases from V and 6 bases from J, with 4 bases in between. This CDR3 has 10 residues. Germline CDR1 reads MGHDK; CDR2 reads SYGVNS. In nucleotides, the CDR3 is TGTGCCAGCAGTGGTTCCGAGCAGTACTTC. Amino acids: CASSGSEQYF.

This chain uses TRBV20-1 with TRBJ1-2; 9 bases map to TRBD1. Trimming removed 7 bases from V and 6 bases from J; junction bases left unmatched: 3. In germline, CDR1 is DFQATT, CDR2 SNEGSKA (reference sequence). The CDR3 has 11 amino acids. The CDR3 region has the DNA TGCAGTGTGGGACAGGGCAATGGCTACACCTTC. Translated: CSVGQGNGYTF.

V is TRBV28 and J is TRBJ2-1; D call uncertain. CDR1 is MDHEN and CDR2 is SYDVKM in the germline V gene. The CDR3 sequence is 12 residues long. The germline V and J ends were trimmed by 2 bases and 10 bases, with 9 bases remaining between them. DNA of the CDR3: TGTGCCAGCAGTTTAAGGGCCAGGGAGCAGTTCTTC. This sequence encodes CASSLRAREQFF.

This chain joins TRBV5-6 and TRBJ2-1; weak D call: TRBD2 (5 bases). The CDR3 loop spans 15 amino acids. The germline V and J ends were trimmed by 0 bases and 0 bases, with 7 bases remaining between them. From germline, CDR1 is SGHDT and CDR2 YYEEEE. The CDR3 nucleotides are TGTGCCAGCAGCTTGGTAACTAGCTCCTACAATGAGCAGTTCTTC. Translated, it gives CASSLVTSSYNEQFF.

The chain couples TRBV7-2 to TRBJ2-7; the D gene is possibly TRBD2 (7 bases). The V end was cut by 6 bases, the J end by 6 bases, with 15 bases between. CDR1 and CDR2 from the germline V gene are SGHTA and FQGNSA. The CDR3 is made up of 13 amino acids. The CDR3 DNA follows: TGTGCCAGCAGGGGATCCGGGGGGCGCGAGCAGTACTTC. This gives the protein CASRGSGGREQYF.

CDR3 in DNA: TGTGCCAGCAGTGCTCCCCCCCCCGGGATTGAGCAGTTCTTC. It is translated as CASSAPPPGIEQFF. This chain uses TRBV28 with TRBJ2-1; D is possibly TRBD2 (5 bases). Trimming cost V 5 bases and J 9 bases, with 17 bases left between them. This CDR3 comprises 14 residues. In germline, CDR1 is MDHEN, CDR2 SYDVKM.

This clonotype was seen a few times. The rearrangement links TRBV7-8 to TRBJ2-1; a weak D match, TRBD1 (5 bases). From germline, CDR1 is SGHVS and CDR2 FQNEAQ. This CDR3 spans 14 amino acids. Trimming stripped 3 bases from V and 6 bases from J, with 12 bases between. In nucleotides, the CDR3 is TGTGCCAGCAGCTTTCGGCAAACAGGCAATGAGCAGTTCTTC. It translates to CASSFRQTGNEQFF.

To note about this clonotype: Since a much larger clone is just one base distant, this may be a read error. The chain is built from TRBV5-1 and TRBJ2-7; 7 nucleotides line up with TRBD1. Gene TRBJ2-5 matches the end of the DNA better, so the J call may be wrong. The CDR3 extends over 16 amino acids. The germline V gene encodes CDR1 SGHRS and CDR2 YFSETQ. CDR3 bases: TGCGCCAGCAGCTGGGAGACAGGGAACAGGCTCGAGACCCAGTACTTC. Amino acids: CASSWETGNRLETQYF.

V gene TRBV12-3 or TRBV12-4 combines with J gene TRBJ2-3; D possibly uses TRBD1 or TRBD2 (5 bases each). CDR3 length: 16 amino acids. V gave up 5 bases and J gave up 0 bases, with 15 bases separating them. The CDR3 protein is CASSRPGTASTDTQYF. The CDR3 nucleotides read TGTGCCAGCAGTCGACCCGGGACGGCTAGCACAGATACGCAGTATTTT.

V is TRBV10-3 and J is TRBJ1-2, with unresolved D. CDR3 size: 14 residues. V lost 3 bases to trimming and J lost 9 bases, with 17 bases between them. The germline CDR1 and CDR2 sequences are ENHRY and SYGVKD. The CDR3, as DNA: TGTGCCATCAGTGATTCTTTATCTGGGGATAGCTACACCTTC. This codes for CAISDSLSGDSYTF.

The table lists this clonotype with a few counts. The chain joins TRBV12-3 or TRBV12-4 to TRBJ2-5; 9 bases are shared with TRBD1. The J call may be mistaken, given a closer DNA end match to TRBJ2-7. This CDR3 contains 15 residues. The CDR3 loop is CASTTYGTGNYEQYF. The CDR3 coding sequence is TGTGCCAGCACCACATACGGGACAGGGAATTACGAGCAGTACTTC.

The gene calls are TRBV5-1 and TRBJ2-5; TRBD1 matches 11 bases. This CDR3 has 16 amino acids. CDR1 and CDR2 from the germline V gene are SGHRS and YFSETQ. The junction had 10 bases not matched to a gene; V was cut back by 4 bases and J by 5 bases. CDR3 bases: TGCGCCAGCAGCACCGTGGACAGGGGGCGCGATGAGACCCAGTACTTC. Encoded protein: CASSTVDRGRDETQYF. The full variable domain, completed using reference TRBV5-1 and TRBJ2-5, is KAGVTQTPRYLIKTRGQQVTLSCSPISGHRSVSWYQQTPGQGLQFLFEYFSETQRNKGNFPGRFSGRQFSNSRSEMNVSTLELGDSALYLCASSTVDRGRDETQYFGPGTRLLVL.

V usage is TRBV6-6 and J usage is TRBJ1-2; D is ambiguous. The V end was cut by 7 bases, the J end by 8 bases, with 14 bases between. Per the germline V gene, CDR1 is MNHNY and CDR2 is SVGAGI (reference sequence). This CDR3 is 12 amino acids long. The CDR3 DNA reads TGTGCCAGCATGGCAGAGGGAGGCGGCTACACCTTC. This translates into CASMAEGGGYTF.